Each of the 25 T cell receptor beta chains below was sequenced from the same sample in a study of blood T cell repertoires in COVID-19 (dated by TCRdb to about 2020). Preparation of the library involved the immunoSEQ multiplex PCR assay. TCRdb stores this immuneACCESS table with in-frame sequences only. Part of the clones is absent; in the studies checked, under half of the shortfall reflects unresolved V genes, and no reason is known for the rest. The sample has around 310,000 clones on record, around 87% of them singletons. Jointly, the top ten make up 0.95% to 1.3% of the sample. Sequencing was done on a sample of peripheral blood. All receptors derive from a woman aged 40-49 years with COVID-19, enrolled during active disease.

The gene calls are TRBV2 and TRBJ2-5; TRBD1 matches 8 bases. The CDR3 loop spans 15 amino acids. Germline V CDR1 and CDR2: SNHLY, FYNNEI. V lost 5 bases, J lost 4 bases, and 9 bases stayed unmatched. DNA for the CDR3: TGTGCCAGCAGTTCCCGACAGGGGTTGCGAGAGACCCAGTACTTC. This translates into CASSSRQGLRETQYF.

This chain uses TRBV9 with TRBJ2-7, with TRBD1 as a possible D gene (6 bases). The V end lost 0 bases, the J end lost 5 bases, and 12 bases lay between the germline ends. CDR3 length equals 14 residues. CDR1 and CDR2 (germline): SGDLS, YYNGEE. The CDR3 here is CASSVGGGSDEQYF. The CDR3 DNA follows: TGTGCCAGCAGCGTAGGAGGGGGATCGGACGAGCAGTACTTC.

This rearrangement joins TRBV5-6 to TRBJ2-3; 7 bases align to TRBD2. The CDR3 covers 12 residues. The junction had 6 bases not matched to a gene; V was cut back by 4 bases and J by 10 bases. The germline CDR1 and CDR2 sequences are SGHDT and YYEEEE. The CDR3 is CASSPGEGSQYF. The CDR3 DNA follows: TGTGCCAGCAGCCCGGGGGAGGGGTCGCAGTATTTT.

The genes are TRBV25-1 and TRBJ1-6; 10 nucleotides agree with TRBD1. The germline CDR1 and CDR2 sequences are MGHDK and SYGVNS. CDR3 length: 17 residues. The trim removed 3 bases at V and 7 bases at J, leaving 9 bases unmatched. The CDR3 region is CASSEITGTGDNSPLHF. The CDR3 nucleotides are TGTGCCAGCAGTGAGATAACCGGGACAGGGGACAATTCACCCCTCCACTTT.

This clone was counted only a few times. DNA of the CDR3: TGTGCCAGCAGCCCGAGGGGACAGGGGGCTTCACCCCTCCACTTT. Translation gives CASSPRGQGASPLHF. The chain couples TRBV9 to TRBJ1-6; 12 positions match TRBD1. Germline CDR1 and CDR2: SGDLS and YYNGEE. With 4 bases clipped from V and 9 bases from J, the junction kept 5 bases outside the gene matches. This CDR3 comprises 15 residues. The full variable domain, with the rest looked up from reference TRBV9 and TRBJ1-6, is DSGVTQTPKHLITATGQRVTLRCSPRSGDLSVYWYQQSLDQGLQFLIQYYNGEERAKGNILERFSAQQFPDLHSELNLSSLELGDSALYFCASSPRGQGASPLHFGNGTRLTVT.

This clone was detected once. J is TRBJ1-4 and V is TRBV28, with 7 bases matching TRBD1. Trimming at V came to 4 bases and at J to 11 bases, leaving 4 bases not matched to a gene. The CDR3 length is 12 residues. The V gene's germline CDR1 is MDHEN and CDR2 SYDVKM. The CDR3 reads CASSSTGRKLFF. CDR3 bases: TGTGCCAGCAGTTCGACAGGGCGTAAACTGTTTTTT.

The V and J genes are TRBV5-1 and TRBJ1-1; 8 bases agree with TRBD1. Trimming cost V 0 bases and J 11 bases; bases outside gene matches: 9. CDR1 and CDR2 from the germline V gene are SGHRS and YFSETQ. The CDR3 is made up of 14 amino acids. This CDR3 is CASSLEGQGTKAFF. The DNA of the CDR3 is TGCGCCAGCAGCTTGGAAGGACAGGGTACGAAGGCTTTCTTT. Filled out from reference TRBV5-1 and TRBJ1-1, the complete variable domain reads KAGVTQTPRYLIKTRGQQVTLSCSPISGHRSVSWYQQTPGQGLQFLFEYFSETQRNKGNFPGRFSGRQFSNSRSEMNVSTLELGDSALYLCASSLEGQGTKAFFGQGTRLTVV.

This sequence joins TRBV6-5 and TRBJ1-1; no definite D call. Germline assignment: CDR1 MNHEY and CDR2 SVGAGI. The CDR3 runs 13 residues. V was clipped by 7 bases and J by 2 bases, with 11 bases between them. The CDR3 loop is CASIEIVNTEAFF. The CDR3 DNA reads as TGTGCCAGCATCGAAATAGTTAACACTGAAGCTTTCTTT.

The V gene is TRBV27, the J gene TRBJ2-1; 7 nucleotides align to TRBD2. Germline loops: CDR1 MNHEY, CDR2 SMNVEV (reference sequence). With 3 bases clipped from V and 0 bases from J, the junction kept 11 bases outside the gene matches. The CDR3 is 18 residues long. The CDR3 nucleotides read TGTGCCAGCAGTTTGCGGTCTAGCGGCGTGAGCTCCTACAATGAGCAGTTCTTC. Translation gives CASSLRSSGVSSYNEQFF.

The chain couples TRBV3-1 (or the pseudogene TRBV3-2) to TRBJ2-3; D perhaps matches TRBD2 (6 bases). CDR1 LGHDT and CDR2 YNNKEL come from the germline V gene (reference sequence). This CDR3 is built from 17 residues. Trimming left V 0 bases short and J 2 bases short, with 15 bases between. CDR3 region: CASSQEPRELLTDTQYF. CDR3 nucleotides: TGTGCCAGCAGCCAAGAACCGCGGGAACTTCTCACAGATACGCAGTATTTT.

The chain recombines TRBV3-1 (or the pseudogene TRBV3-2) with TRBJ2-1; tentative D call: TRBD2 (6 bases). This CDR3 is built from 17 residues. CDR1 and CDR2 (germline): LGHDT, YNNKEL (reference sequence). Deletions cut 0 bases from V and 0 bases from J, with 12 bases between. As DNA, the CDR3 is TGTGCCAGCAGCCAAGATCGAGTGACTAGCTCCTACAATGAGCAGTTCTTC. Protein: CASSQDRVTSSYNEQFF.

The chain carries TRBV18 and TRBJ2-3; tentatively, D is TRBD2 (6 bases). The CDR3 is made up of 18 amino acids. Per germline, CDR1 KGHSH and CDR2 LQKENI. Trimming took 1 base from V and 4 from J, leaving 21 bases between them. The CDR3 reads CASSPRRSLTGEADTQYF. CDR3 nucleotides: TGTGCCAGCTCACCACGGCGGTCCCTCACGGGAGAGGCAGATACGCAGTATTTT. The complete variable domain, with remaining parts taken from reference TRBV18 and TRBJ2-3, reads NAGVMQNPRHLVRRRGQEARLRCSPMKGHSHVYWYRQLPEEGLKFMVYLQKENIIDESGMPKERFSAEFPKEGPSILRIQQVVRGDSAAYFCASSPRRSLTGEADTQYFGPGTRLTVL.

The V call is TRBV5-1, the J call TRBJ1-5; the D gene is possibly TRBD1 (6 bases). Germline CDR1 SGHRS, CDR2 YFSETQ. The CDR3 length is 15 residues. V lost 4 bases to trimming and J lost 5 bases, with 16 bases between them. The CDR3 region is CASSRDTSKDQPQHF. In DNA, the CDR3 is TGCGCCAGCAGCAGGGACACAAGCAAGGATCAGCCCCAGCATTTT. Using reference TRBV5-1 and TRBJ1-5 for the parts outside the CDR3, the full variable domain is KAGVTQTPRYLIKTRGQQVTLSCSPISGHRSVSWYQQTPGQGLQFLFEYFSETQRNKGNFPGRFSGRQFSNSRSEMNVSTLELGDSALYLCASSRDTSKDQPQHFGDGTRLSIL.

This chain links TRBV7-9 with TRBJ2-3; D may be TRBD2 (5 bases). V lost 3 bases, J lost 3 bases, and 10 bases lay in between. Germline V CDR1 and CDR2: SEHNR, FQNEAQ (reference sequence). This CDR3 is 14 amino acids long. The CDR3 DNA reads as TGTGCCAGCAGCTTGCAACTAGGTACAGATACGCAGTATTTT. Translation gives CASSLQLGTDTQYF.

J is TRBJ1-2 and V is TRBV3-1 (or the pseudogene TRBV3-2); D perhaps matches TRBD1 (5 bases). The CDR3 runs to 13 residues. Germline CDR1 is LGHDT and CDR2 is YNNKEL (reference sequence). Trimming pared 1 base from V and 8 bases from J, leaving 11 bases between. DNA for the CDR3: TGTGCCAGCAGCCAAGGGCAGGGCGGCGGCTACACCTTC. Its translation: CASSQGQGGGYTF.

The chain joins TRBV5-6 to TRBJ2-7; weak D call: TRBD1 (5 bases). The CDR3 spans 15 residues. The ends were cut back, 1 base at V and 2 bases at J, with 13 bases in the middle. CDR1 SGHDT and CDR2 YYEEEE come from the germline V gene. The CDR3 coding sequence is TGTGCCAGCAGCTTGATGGTACAGGAACCCTACGAGCAGTACTTC. Its protein product is CASSLMVQEPYEQYF.

The chain is built from TRBV5-4 and TRBJ2-7; 11 bases map to TRBD2. The CDR3 loop spans 14 amino acids. The junction had 5 bases not matched to a gene; V was cut back by 2 bases and J by 7 bases. Germline V gene lookup returns CDR1 SGHNT and CDR2 YYREEE (reference sequence). This chain's CDR3 is CASSLGGLAEEQYF. Here the CDR3 DNA reads TGTGCCAGCAGCTTAGGGGGACTAGCGGAAGAGCAGTACTTC. Drawing the rest from reference TRBV5-4 and TRBJ2-7, the complete variable domain is ETGVTQSPTHLIKTRGQQVTLRCSSQSGHNTVSWYQQALGQGPQFIFQYYREEENGRGNFPPRFSGLQFPNYSSELNVNALELDDSALYLCASSLGGLAEEQYFGPGTRLTVT.

This chain uses TRBV7-9 with TRBJ2-1; TRBD1 might be the D (6 bases). This CDR3 comprises 15 residues. V was trimmed by 5 bases and J by 7 bases, leaving 18 bases between them. Per the germline V gene, CDR1 is SEHNR and CDR2 is FQNEAQ (reference sequence). The CDR3 protein is CASSTWGRGVNEQFF. The CDR3 DNA is TGTGCCAGCAGCACTTGGGGCAGGGGAGTGAATGAGCAGTTCTTC.

The rearrangement uses TRBV6-2 or TRBV6-3 and TRBJ1-5; the match to TRBD1 covers 7 bases. The germline gives CDR1 MNHEY, CDR2 SVGEGT. J gave up 1 base and V 5 bases, and 8 bases lay outside the gene matches. The length of the CDR3 is 16 residues. CDR3 in DNA: TGTGCCAGCAGTGTATCAGGGGGATGGAGCAATCAGCCCCAGCATTTT. It specifies CASSVSGGWSNQPQHF.

This clone has a count of ten or more. V usage is TRBV28 and J usage is TRBJ1-5; 7 nucleotides agree with TRBD1. V lost 1 base to trimming and J lost 7 bases; unmatched junction nucleotides: 7. This CDR3 is built from 15 residues. Germline V CDR1 and CDR2: MDHEN, SYDVKM. This chain's CDR3 is CASSLSTGTVQPQHF. The CDR3, as DNA: TGTGCCAGCAGTTTATCGACAGGGACGGTACAGCCCCAGCATTTT. The complete variable domain, with remaining parts taken from reference TRBV28 and TRBJ1-5, reads DVKVTQSSRYLVKRTGEKVFLECVQDMDHENMFWYRQDPGLGLRLIYFSYDVKMKEKGDIPEGYSVSREKKERFSLILESASTNQTSMYLCASSLSTGTVQPQHFGDGTRLSIL.

The V gene is TRBV3-1 (or the pseudogene TRBV3-2), the J gene TRBJ2-1; 10 bases match TRBD2. Germline CDR1 LGHDT, CDR2 YNNKEL (reference sequence). The V and J ends lost 4 bases and 6 bases, in that order; junction bases with no gene match: 3. This CDR3 contains 14 residues. CDR3 DNA sequence: TGTGCCAGCAGCCTAGCGGGGGGAGTCAATGAGCAGTTCTTC. It codes for CASSLAGGVNEQFF.

The chain couples TRBV29-1 to TRBJ1-3, with a possible D match to TRBD1 (6 bases). From germline, CDR1 is SQVTM and CDR2 ANQGSEA. The CDR3 totals 13 residues. V gave up 4 bases and J gave up 4 bases, with 11 bases separating them. The CDR3 loop reads CSVGQGGGNTIYF. CDR3 DNA: TGCAGCGTTGGTCAAGGGGGAGGAAACACCATATATTTT.

V usage is TRBV10-2 and J usage is TRBJ2-2; 12 positions match TRBD1. V lost 4 bases and J lost 2; bases outside the gene matches: 5. Germline V gives CDR1 WSHSY, CDR2 SAAADI. This CDR3 region has 17 residues. The CDR3 protein is CASSVRGQGANTGELFF. The CDR3 nucleotides read TGCGCCAGCAGTGTAAGGGGACAGGGGGCAAACACCGGGGAGCTGTTTTTT.

The CDR3 bases are TGTGCCAGCAGCCCCAGGGGGTCGGGTTCACCCCTCCACTTT. Translated, it gives CASSPRGSGSPLHF. The chain links TRBV5-6 to TRBJ1-6; 7 bases are shared with TRBD1. Germline CDR1 SGHDT, CDR2 YYEEEE. The V gene end was trimmed by 4 bases and the J gene end by 9 bases; junction bases not matched to a gene: 7. CDR3 length: 14 amino acids.

V usage is TRBV28 and J usage is TRBJ1-2; 7 bases agree with TRBD1. Germline CDR1 and CDR2: MDHEN and SYDVKM. V shed 10 bases, J shed 4 bases, and the junction held 12 bases outside the gene matches. The length of the CDR3 is 14 residues. Written as DNA, the CDR3 is TGTGCCACCCCCGGACAGGCGGGGTCCTATGGCTACACCTTC. Translated: CATPGQAGSYGYTF.